These 15 T cell receptor beta chains came from one sample sequenced in a study of shared clonotypes between healthy human individuals. The protocol was immunoSEQ multiplex PCR, while the TCRdb copy is restricted to in-frame clones and leaves out a portion. Counted here are roughly 2.5 million clones, about 92% occurring once; the ten biggest clones make up around 0.14%. Sequences were obtained from naive CD4+ T cells sorted from blood. Subset described: CD45RA+ positively selected. The source of these receptors is a young man in good health.

The rearrangement links TRBV5-6 to TRBJ2-3; D call uncertain. V was trimmed by 2 bases and J by 2 bases, leaving 9 bases between them. Germline V gives CDR1 SGHDT, CDR2 YYEEEE. This CDR3 spans 14 amino acids. CDR3 residues: CASSLGRITDTQYF. As DNA, the CDR3 is TGTGCCAGCAGCTTAGGACGGATCACAGATACGCAGTATTTT.

The chain joins TRBV2 to TRBJ1-1, with 11 bases lining up with TRBD1. The junction had 7 bases not matched to a gene; V was cut back by 9 bases and J by 1 base. The CDR3 loop spans 15 amino acids. Germline-derived CDR1 and CDR2 are SNHLY and FYNNEI. CDR3 DNA sequence: TGTGCCAGTTCTGGACAGGGGGCCGAGAACACTGAAGCTTTCTTT. This sequence encodes CASSGQGAENTEAFF.

Regarding this clone: Other DNA sequences within the sample encode an identical CDR3. This chain uses TRBV9 with TRBJ2-2, with D unresolved. Germline CDR1 is SGDLS and CDR2 is YYNGEE. The CDR3 length is 12 residues. Trimming left V 4 bases short and J 2 bases short, with 3 bases between. The CDR3 sequence: CASSLNTGELFF. CDR3 in DNA: TGTGCCAGCAGCCTCAACACCGGGGAGCTGTTTTTT. Based on the CDR3 plus reference TRBV9 and TRBJ2-2, the full variable domain is DSGVTQTPKHLITATGQRVTLRCSPRSGDLSVYWYQQSLDQGLQFLIQYYNGEERAKGNILERFSAQQFPDLHSELNLSSLELGDSALYFCASSLNTGELFFGEGSRLTVL.

The chain links TRBV5-1 to TRBJ1-2; possibly TRBD1 for D (5 bases). V gave up 5 bases and J gave up 5 bases, with 16 bases separating them. The CDR3 spans 14 residues. CDR1 and CDR2 (germline): SGHRS, YFSETQ. CDR3 nucleotide sequence: TGCGCCAGCAGAACGTTTGGGACGGAGTATGGCTACACCTTC. Translation gives CASRTFGTEYGYTF.

The chain has TRBV4-1 and TRBJ2-7; TRBD2 matches 8 bases. The germline CDR1 and CDR2 sequences are MGHRA and YSYEKL. V trimming: 3 bases; J trimming: 6 bases; junction bases outside the gene matches: 13. There are 16 residues in the CDR3. DNA of the CDR3: TGCGCCAGCAGCCAGCTGGGGGCGGGGGGACTCGGCGAGCAGTACTTC. Translation gives CASSQLGAGGLGEQYF.

The chain couples TRBV11-2 to TRBJ1-2; no clear D gene. Germline-derived CDR1 and CDR2 are SGHAT and FQNNGV. CDR3 size: 15 residues. V lost 0 bases, J lost 9 bases, and 17 bases lay in between. The CDR3 region has the DNA TGTGCCAGCAGCTTAGATCCAGGAGGTCGTTTAAGCTACACCTTC. The encoded protein is CASSLDPGGRLSYTF.

The chain has TRBV5-4 and TRBJ2-2; D gene ambiguous. Per the germline V gene, CDR1 is SGHNT and CDR2 is YYREEE (reference sequence). Trimming removed 4 bases from V and 3 bases from J, with 7 bases in between. CDR3 length: 13 amino acids. The CDR3 bases are TGTGCCAGCAGCCTGACCCACACCGGGGAGCTGTTTTTT. As protein: CASSLTHTGELFF.

This chain links TRBV5-8 with TRBJ1-5; D possibly corresponds to TRBD1 (6 bases). The CDR3 is made up of 15 amino acids. CDR1 and CDR2 (germline): SGHTS, YDEGEE. V was pared by 0 bases and J by 0 bases, with 7 bases between. CDR3 residues: CASSLEGVSNQPQHF. The CDR3 DNA follows: TGTGCCAGCAGCTTGGAGGGGGTTAGCAATCAGCCCCAGCATTTT.

This clone has a single count. This chain connects TRBV19 to TRBJ1-2; 7 bases fit TRBD1. Germline lookup yields CDR1 LNHDA and CDR2 SQIVND (reference sequence). This CDR3 contains 17 residues. The J segment lost 2 bases and the V segment lost 2 bases, leaving 11 bases of the junction unmatched. This CDR3 reads CASSIYRGDSENYGYTF. CDR3 in DNA: TGTGCCAGTAGTATATATCGGGGGGACAGTGAAAACTATGGCTACACCTTC.

V and J are TRBV6-4 and TRBJ1-6; D unclear. The CDR3 is made up of 13 amino acids. Trimming cost V 0 bases and J 9 bases, with 6 bases left between them. Germline V gives CDR1 MRHNA, CDR2 SNTAGT. DNA of the CDR3: TGTGCCAGCAGTGACTCTGAAAGTTCACCCCTCCACTTT. Its translation: CASSDSESSPLHF.

CDR3 protein: CASSSDRGYYEQYF. The CDR3 nucleotides read TGCGCCAGCAGCTCCGATCGGGGGTACTACGAGCAGTACTTC. This chain links TRBV5-1 with TRBJ2-7, with a possible D match to TRBD2 (6 bases). Germline V gene lookup returns CDR1 SGHRS and CDR2 YFSETQ. V was shortened by 3 bases and J by 3 bases, with 13 bases between the two germline ends. CDR3 length: 14 residues.

This sequence joins TRBV6-5 and TRBJ2-5, with D possibly matching TRBD2 (6 bases). With the DNA end fitting TRBJ2-7 better, the J assignment may be wrong. Germline CDR1 is MNHEY and CDR2 is SVGAGI. This CDR3 has 16 amino acids. Here the CDR3 reads CASSYGTPEADYEQYF. In DNA, the CDR3 is TGTGCCAGCAGTTACGGGACTCCTGAGGCTGACTACGAGCAGTACTTC.

This chain joins TRBV7-2 and TRBJ1-4; 7 bases fit TRBD1. The V gene's germline CDR1 is SGHTA and CDR2 FQGNSA. Trimming cost V 2 bases and J 10 bases; bases outside gene matches: 7. The CDR3 sequence is 14 residues long. The CDR3 region has the DNA TGTGCCAGCAGCTTAACTGGGACAGATCGAAAACTGTTTTTT. It specifies CASSLTGTDRKLFF.

The CDR3: CASSYTDNQPQHF. In DNA, the CDR3 is TGTGCCAGTAGCTACACTGACAATCAGCCCCAGCATTTT. The chain employs TRBV19 and TRBJ1-5; D call uncertain. V lost 6 bases to trimming and J lost 3 bases, with 9 bases between them. Germline loops: CDR1 LNHDA, CDR2 SQIVND (reference sequence). This CDR3 has 13 residues.

V and J are TRBV19 and TRBJ2-3, with 8 bases identical to TRBD2. The CDR3 spans 16 residues. CDR1 and CDR2 (germline): LNHDA, SQIVND (reference sequence). Unmatched junction bases numbered 11, after V lost 5 bases and J lost 4 bases. The CDR3 region has the DNA TGTGCCAGTAGTCCCAGAGTAGCGGGGCTGGCAGATACGCAGTATTTT. Protein sequence: CASSPRVAGLADTQYF.